Shown below are 17 T cell receptor beta chains from a single sample sequenced in a study of human T cells and chemical hapten exposure. Time point indicated: patch test 1, 2 weeks after DPC sensitization. Treatment: therapeutic diphenylcyclopropenone sensitization with weekly scalp DPC. TCRdb re-derived calls from the RACE reads in MiXCR, one entry per CDR3 protein. The sample lists tens of thousands of distinct CDR3 sequences, about 10% occurring once. Here the sequenced sample was whole blood, taken in connection with sensitization to the hapten diphenylcyclopropenone (DPC). Receptor source: an older woman with alopecia areata. Some clones in this sample may be carry-over from other donors' samples.

This chain links TRBV12-3 or TRBV12-4 with TRBJ1-4, with 7 bases matching TRBD1. Trimming removed 5 bases from V and 11 bases from J; junction bases left unmatched: 11. The CDR3 is 14 amino acids. This CDR3 reads CASSVDRLWRKLFF. The CDR3 DNA follows: TGTGCCAGCAGTGTGGACAGGCTCTGGAGGAAACTGTTTTTT.

The chain is built from TRBV5-6 and TRBJ1-3, with a possible D match to TRBD1 (6 bases). The length of the CDR3 is 15 residues. The germline V gene encodes CDR1 SGHDT and CDR2 YYEEEE. The V end was cut by 5 bases, the J end by 0 bases, with 12 bases between. CDR3 amino acids: CASRTGTFSGNTIYF. CDR3 sequence (DNA): TGTGCCAGCAGAACCGGGACATTCTCTGGAAACACCATATATTTT.

This clonotype was seen many times. This chain uses TRBV7-6 with TRBJ1-4; no definite D call. The CDR3 loop spans 14 amino acids. V lost 1 base to trimming and J lost 8 bases, with 11 bases between them. CDR1 SGHVS and CDR2 FNYEAQ come from the germline V gene. DNA of the CDR3: TGTGCCAGCAGCTTAGACCGGTTACGCGAAAAACTGTTTTTT. As protein: CASSLDRLREKLFF.

The chain couples TRBV5-1 to TRBJ2-7; 9 positions agree with TRBD1. This CDR3 comprises 16 residues. CDR1 SGHRS and CDR2 YFSETQ come from the germline V gene. V lost 6 bases and J lost 5; bases outside the gene matches: 15. This CDR3 reads CASTWAIRTGADEQYF. The CDR3 nucleotides are TGCGCCAGCACTTGGGCGATAAGGACAGGGGCGGACGAGCAGTACTTC.

This clonotype was detected ten times or more. At one of its ends the junction is not consistent with the germline gene, which may arise from a read error. The chain recombines TRBV7-7 with TRBJ1-1; the D is unclear. Germline CDR1 is SSHAT and CDR2 is FNYEAQ (reference sequence). The CDR3 extends over 13 amino acids. The CDR3 loop reads CASSLDGDTEAFF. CDR3 nucleotides: TGTGCTAGCAGCTTAGATGGAGACACTGAAGCTTTCTTT.

Ten or more counts support this clonotype. The CDR3, as DNA: TGCGCCAGCAGTTTTAACCTCCAAGAGACCCAGTACTTC. Translating gives CASSFNLQETQYF. The chain combines TRBV10-1 with TRBJ2-5; D is undetermined. Germline CDR1 and CDR2: WNHNN and SYGVQD (reference sequence). This CDR3 region has 13 residues. The V end was cut by 5 bases, the J end by 1 base, with 8 bases between.

This clonotype was counted at least ten times. The gene calls are TRBV27 and TRBJ1-2; 7 nucleotides match TRBD1. The CDR3 runs to 15 residues. J was trimmed by 3 bases and V by 1 base; bases with no gene match: 5. Germline assignment: CDR1 MNHEY and CDR2 SMNVEV (reference sequence). The CDR3 DNA follows: TGTGCCAGCAGTTTATTGTCCGGGACAGACTATGGCTACACCTTC. This gives the protein CASSLLSGTDYGYTF.

This clonotype was counted a few times. The rearrangement joins TRBV19 to TRBJ2-3; 13 nucleotides line up with TRBD2. The V and J ends lost 5 bases and 4 bases, in that order; junction bases with no gene match: 6. Germline CDR1 LNHDA, CDR2 SQIVND (reference sequence). The CDR3 runs to 16 residues. CDR3 bases: TGTGCCAGTAGTCTTGGGACTAGCGGGGTCGCAGATACGCAGTATTTT. Residues: CASSLGTSGVADTQYF.

In this sample, this clonotype turned up a few times. This chain uses TRBV28 with TRBJ1-1; no definite D call. V gave up 4 bases and J gave up 4 bases, with 10 bases separating them. CDR1 is MDHEN, CDR2 SYDVKM, per germline. The CDR3 loop spans 13 amino acids. The CDR3 spells CASSSAPFTEAFF. The CDR3 DNA follows: TGTGCCAGCAGTTCCGCACCATTCACTGAAGCTTTCTTT.

A word on this clonotype: A read error may explain this, as a much larger clone is one base away. This sequence joins TRBV5-1 and TRBJ1-1, with D possibly TRBD1 on 5 matching bases. The germline CDR1 and CDR2 sequences are SGHRS and YFSETQ. V dropped 0 bases and J dropped 4 bases, with 16 bases sitting between them. The CDR3 has 16 residues. The CDR3 sequence: CASSLEGPYLITEAFF. In nucleotides, the CDR3 is TGCGCCAGCAGCTTGGAGGGACCCTACCTGATCACTGAAGCTTTCTTT. Variable domain in full (rest from reference TRBV5-1 and TRBJ1-1): KAGVTQTPRYLIKTRGQQVTLSCSPISGHRSVSWYQQTPGQGLQFLFEYFSETQRNKGNFPGRFSGRQFSNSRSEMNVSTLELGDSALYLCASSLEGPYLITEAFFGQGTRLTVV.

This clonotype was detected ten times or more. The V call is TRBV7-6, the J call TRBJ1-4; 10 bases are a match to TRBD1. Germline V gives CDR1 SGHVS, CDR2 FNYEAQ. J was trimmed by 6 bases and V by 2 bases; bases with no gene match: 12. The CDR3 runs to 18 residues. CDR3 residues: CASSLRLAVTGGHEKLFF. For the CDR3, the DNA is TGTGCCAGCAGCTTAAGACTAGCCGTGACAGGGGGCCATGAAAAACTGTTTTTT.

This clonotype occurred many times. The J gene is TRBJ1-4, the V gene TRBV12-3 or TRBV12-4; perhaps TRBD1 as D (5 bases). Trimming stripped 2 bases from V and 5 bases from J, with 9 bases between. The length of the CDR3 is 14 residues. This chain's CDR3 is CASSLNGGNEKLFF. The CDR3 DNA sequence: TGTGCCAGCAGTTTAAACGGGGGAAATGAAAAACTGTTTTTT.

The rearrangement uses TRBV5-4 and TRBJ1-5; TRBD1 matches at 9 bases. Germline CDR1 SGHNT, CDR2 YYREEE (reference sequence). CDR3 length: 17 amino acids. Losses at the gene ends were 0 bases for V and 2 bases for J; bases not matched to a gene: 6. The CDR3 coding sequence is TGTGCCAGCAGCTTGGACAGGGGGCTTCACGGCAATCAGCCCCAGCATTTT. The encoded protein is CASSLDRGLHGNQPQHF.

As to this clonotype: Being one base from a much bigger clone, this may be a read error. The V and J genes are TRBV12-3 or TRBV12-4 and TRBJ2-2; 8 nucleotides match TRBD1. The V segment lost 1 base and the J segment 4 bases; nucleotides outside the gene matches: 2. This CDR3 comprises 15 residues. The CDR3 protein is CASSLGTGLTGELFF. CDR3 in DNA: TGTGCCAGCAGTTTAGGGACAGGGCTCACCGGGGAGCTGTTTTTT.

Ten or more counts support this clonotype. The CDR3 loop reads CAISDDGLNQPQHF. The CDR3 bases are TGTGCCATCAGTGACGACGGCCTAAATCAGCCCCAGCATTTT. V usage is TRBV10-3 and J usage is TRBJ1-5; D is unclear. There are 14 residues in the CDR3. Trimming removed 3 bases at V and 4 bases at J, with 10 bases between. Germline CDR1 is ENHRY and CDR2 is SYGVKD.

There are many counts of this clonotype. This CDR3 is CAWADDRVGFKLFF. Written as DNA, the CDR3 is TGTGCCTGGGCCGACGACAGGGTCGGGTTTAAACTGTTTTTT. The rearrangement joins TRBV30 to TRBJ1-4; 7 bases agree with TRBD1. The CDR3 is 14 amino acids. Trimming at V came to 5 bases and at J to 11 bases, leaving 14 bases not matched to a gene. In germline, CDR1 is GTSNPN, CDR2 SVGIG (reference sequence).

The V and J genes are TRBV7-9 and TRBJ2-2, with D uncertain. Deletions cut 5 bases from V and 2 bases from J, with 9 bases between. From germline, CDR1 is SEHNR and CDR2 FQNEAQ (reference sequence). This CDR3 is 14 amino acids long. The CDR3 protein is CASSLGINTGELFF. The DNA of the CDR3 is TGTGCCAGCAGCCTGGGGATCAACACCGGGGAGCTGTTTTTT.